This T cell receptor (beta chain) was obtained from a study of CXCR3-negative and CXCR3-positive naive CD8 T cells. Overall study results and limits: High diversity, comparable across both naive subsets, contrasted with much lower diversity in memory CD8+ cells. Compared with CXCR3-negative naive cells, CXCR3-positive naive cells showed more hydrophobic TRB CDR3s. With CXCR3 expression partially decreased after cryopreservation, most assays relied on fresh PBMCs.

The authors prepared UMI-labeled TRB cDNA libraries by 5' RACE. TCRdb re-called the 5' RACE reads and catalogs CDR3 proteins one per entry, DNA excluded. This sample contains some 150,000 distinct CDR3 sequences. All CD8+ T cell subsets were sorted in triplicate at 330,000 or so cells each. Regarding this clonotype: Its antigen is not identified.

The V gene's germline CDR1 is SGHVS and CDR2 FNYEAQ. This CDR3 has 17 residues. Sample: naive CXCR3+ CD8+ T cells from blood. Subset noted: CD45RO-CCR7+CD27+CD95- naive CD8+ T cells expressing CXCR3 (TNR3+). The sequence was collected from a human donor in good health. Some clones in this sample may be carry-over from other donors' samples. The chain is built from TRBV7-6 and TRBJ1-5; the D gene TCRdb calls, TRBD1, cannot be checked with no DNA. CDR3 in amino acids: CASSLALKGAPNQPQHF. Based on the CDR3 plus reference TRBV7-6 and TRBJ1-5, the full variable domain is GAGVSQSPRYKVTKRGQDVALRCDPISGHVSLYWYRQALGQGPEFLTYFNYEAQQDKSGLPNDRFSAERPEGSISTLTIQRTEQRDSAMYRCASSLALKGAPNQPQHFGDGTRLSIL.